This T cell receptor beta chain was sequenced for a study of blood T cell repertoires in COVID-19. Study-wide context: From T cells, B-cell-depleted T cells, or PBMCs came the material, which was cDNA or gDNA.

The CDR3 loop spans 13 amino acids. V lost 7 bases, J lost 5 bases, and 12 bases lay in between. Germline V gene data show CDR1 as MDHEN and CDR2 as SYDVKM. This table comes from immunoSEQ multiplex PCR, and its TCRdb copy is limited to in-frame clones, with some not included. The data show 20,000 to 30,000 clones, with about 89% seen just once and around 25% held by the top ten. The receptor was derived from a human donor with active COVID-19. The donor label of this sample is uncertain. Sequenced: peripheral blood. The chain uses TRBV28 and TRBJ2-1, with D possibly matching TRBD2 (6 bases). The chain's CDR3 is CASTGLPNNEQFF. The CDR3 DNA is TGTGCCAGCACGGGACTTCCTAACAATGAGCAGTTCTTC. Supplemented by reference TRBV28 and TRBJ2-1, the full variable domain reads DVKVTQSSRYLVKRTGEKVFLECVQDMDHENMFWYRQDPGLGLRLIYFSYDVKMKEKGDIPEGYSVSREKKERFSLILESASTNQTSMYLCASTGLPNNEQFFGPGTRLTVL.